This T cell receptor beta chain is drawn from a study of T cell responses to AZD1222 COVID-19 vaccine. Study results and limitations: In a largely white British group with more females than males, clonal diversity was possibly underestimated.

Sequencing was performed with immunoSEQ multiplex PCR; in TCRdb, only in-frame clones are kept and a portion is missing. The sample contains about 82,000 clones, 70% to 90% of which appear only once. CDR1 and CDR2 from the germline V gene are MDHEN and SYDVKM. V dropped 6 bases and J dropped 4 bases, with 10 bases sitting between them. The CDR3 is 13 residues long. This clone was observed a single time. Its antigen is unknown. This sequence originates from an adult who received the AZD1222 COVID-19 vaccine. The chain employs TRBV28 and TRBJ2-1; D ambiguous. The material was peripheral blood, obtained 28 days after the second AZD1222 dose. The CDR3: CASSPLGYNEQFF. Written as DNA, the CDR3 is TGTGCCAGCAGCCCCCTGGGGTACAATGAGCAGTTCTTC.